These 10 T cell receptor beta chains were sequenced from one sample in a study of blood T cell repertoires in COVID-19. Sequencing was performed with immunoSEQ multiplex PCR; in TCRdb, only in-frame clones are kept and a portion is missing. The sample shows roughly 180,000 clones, roughly 85% of them seen only once. Sequenced: peripheral blood. The origin of the receptors is a woman aged 25 to 39 with acute or convalescent COVID-19.

The count of this clone is one. The genes are TRBV19 and TRBJ2-7; TRBD1 aligns across 10 bases. After removal of 5 bases from V and 7 bases from J, the junction contained 8 bases not matched to a gene. Germline V gene data show CDR1 as LNHDA and CDR2 as SQIVND (reference sequence). CDR3 length: 14 residues. CDR3 region: CASSPGTGAFEQYF. CDR3 nucleotides: TGTGCCAGTAGTCCCGGGACAGGGGCCTTTGAGCAGTACTTC.

The chain has TRBV25-1 and TRBJ2-1; tentatively, D is TRBD1 (6 bases). The ends were cut back, 3 bases at V and 4 bases at J, with 10 bases in the middle. This CDR3 is built from 14 residues. Germline V lookup: CDR1 MGHDK, CDR2 SYGVNS. The CDR3 protein is CASSETGDYNEQFF. The CDR3 region has the DNA TGTGCCAGCAGTGAGACAGGCGATTACAATGAGCAGTTCTTC.

The chain combines TRBV28 with TRBJ2-5; D may be TRBD2 (6 bases). Trimming removed 2 bases at V and 6 bases at J, with 16 bases between. This CDR3 contains 15 residues. Germline V lookup: CDR1 MDHEN, CDR2 SYDVKM. CDR3 region: CASSLRRLGEKTQYF. The CDR3 region has the DNA TGTGCCAGCAGTTTACGAAGACTAGGGGAAAAGACCCAGTACTTC.

The chain recombines TRBV27 with TRBJ1-4, with D unresolved. Trimming left V 4 bases short and J 7 bases short, with 7 bases between. CDR1 is MNHEY and CDR2 is SMNVEV in the germline V gene (reference sequence). This CDR3 contains 12 residues. CDR3 DNA: TGTGCCAGCAGTTCGCCAGGTGAAAAACTGTTTTTT. Its translation is CASSSPGEKLFF.

The rearrangement links TRBV28 to TRBJ2-3; 9 bases map to TRBD1. Germline CDR1 reads MDHEN; CDR2 reads SYDVKM. The CDR3 sequence is 15 residues long. V shed 4 bases and J 5 bases; nucleotides not matched to a gene: 7. CDR3 sequence (DNA): TGTGCCAGCAGTTCGGGGACAGGGAAGAAAGATACGCAGTATTTT. It specifies CASSSGTGKKDTQYF.

This clone has only one observation. The V gene is TRBV6-6, the J gene TRBJ1-2; 11 nucleotides line up with TRBD1. Germline V lookup: CDR1 MNHNY, CDR2 SVGAGI (reference sequence). The CDR3 sequence is 16 residues long. Germline trimming cut 5 bases from V and 10 bases from J; bases unmatched to any gene: 15. The CDR3 here is CASSPMDRGHFEYYTF. The DNA for the CDR3 is TGTGCCAGCAGTCCCATGGACAGGGGGCATTTCGAATACTACACCTTC.

This sequence joins TRBV6-5 and TRBJ1-6, with D hard to call. Germline V CDR1 and CDR2: MNHEY, SVGAGI. The CDR3 runs 14 residues. Trimming pared 0 bases from V and 7 bases from J, leaving 7 bases between. The CDR3: CASSYSAKNSPLHF. CDR3 DNA sequence: TGTGCCAGCAGTTACTCGGCCAAGAATTCACCCCTCCACTTT.

The rearrangement links TRBV6-4 to TRBJ1-5; TRBD1 agrees at 9 bases. This CDR3 spans 14 amino acids. Looked up from germline, CDR1 is MRHNA and CDR2 is SNTAGT. V was clipped by 5 bases and J by 4 bases; unmatched bases: 3. The CDR3 DNA follows: TGTGCCAGCAGTCCACAGGGGGCGAATCAGCCCCAGCATTTT. Its protein product is CASSPQGANQPQHF.

The V call is TRBV19, the J call TRBJ1-3; D perhaps matches TRBD1 (5 bases). This CDR3 is built from 15 residues. Germline assignment: CDR1 LNHDA and CDR2 SQIVND (reference sequence). Trimming removed 3 bases at V and 0 bases at J, with 9 bases between. The CDR3 region is CASSMGRTSGNTIYF. The CDR3 DNA reads TGTGCCAGTAGTATGGGGCGGACCTCTGGAAACACCATATATTTT.

This clone showed up just once. The rearrangement links TRBV7-3 to TRBJ2-7; 9 bases match TRBD2. Germline-derived CDR1 and CDR2 are SGHTA and FQGTGA. This CDR3 comprises 16 residues. Trimming at V came to 5 bases and at J to 0 bases, leaving 8 bases not matched to a gene. This chain's CDR3 is CASSGSSGGPSYEQYF. CDR3 sequence (DNA): TGTGCCAGCAGCGGTTCCAGCGGGGGGCCCTCCTACGAGCAGTACTTC. Supplemented by reference TRBV7-3 and TRBJ2-7, the full variable domain reads GAGVSQTPSNKVTEKGKYVELRCDPISGHTALYWYRQSLGQGPEFLIYFQGTGAADDSGLPNDRFFAVRPEGSVSTLKIQRTERGDSAVYLCASSGSSGGPSYEQYFGPGTRLTVT.